Listed below are T cell receptor beta chains from one sample, sequenced in a study of T-cell reconstitution after alpha-beta-depleted transplantation in children. TCRdb re-analysed the PCR reads in MiXCR, keeping a single row per CDR3 protein. Of about 610,000 distinct CDR3 sequences in the sample, over 9.5% were seen once. The input for sequencing was PBMCs from the stem cell graft donor, taken from the stem cell graft. These receptor sequences come from a human donor who donated a stem cell graft to a child with acute myeloid leukemia. CDR3s leave out the opening cysteine and the closing phenylalanine or tryptophan. Fields, in order: V gene, J gene, CDR3 length, CDR3 protein.

TRBV20-1	TRBJ2-7	12	SASSGRAAYEQY
TRBV3-1	TRBJ2-3	12	ASSPLRAADTQY
TRBV6-2/TRBV6-3	TRBJ1-2	10	ASRALNYGYT
TRBV9	TRBJ2-2	14	ASSPRGQGGTGELF
TRBV27	TRBJ2-7	11	ASSPDRPYEQY
TRBV20-1	TRBJ1-1	13	SARDLGSMNTEAF
TRBV7-3	TRBJ2-7	11	ASSQATTREQY
TRBV20-1	TRBJ2-1	15	SARDSAPGRPDDEQF
TRBV15	TRBJ2-1	12	ATSRATTGAEQF
TRBV24-1	TRBJ2-3	13	ATSDLGGVADTQY
TRBV18	TRBJ2-1	14	ASSPSSGGDYNEQF
TRBV18	TRBJ2-1	12	ASSPPSGAGEQF
TRBV5-1	TRBJ2-5	13	ASSLRGISQETQY
TRBV4-3	TRBJ1-1	13	ASSQDSGGWTEAF
TRBV12-3/TRBV12-4	TRBJ1-3	13	ASTPALSSGNTIY
TRBV27	TRBJ2-4	16	ASSSSGLAVLRGNIQY
TRBV15	TRBJ2-5	12	ATSTLAGQETQY
TRBV5-1	TRBJ2-7	15	ASSLAGGGLSSYEQY
TRBV7-3	TRBJ1-1	12	ASSRDGENTEAF
TRBV30	TRBJ1-1	11	AWSRGGNTEAF
TRBV6-5	TRBJ2-3	16	ASSYHRGRGVVSYTQY
TRBV12-5	TRBJ1-1	10	ASGLVGQVAF
TRBV4-2	TRBJ2-1	15	ASSQPRQGGSYNEQF
TRBV7-2	TRBJ2-4	13	ASSPDLGTGNIQY
TRBV14	TRBJ1-4	14	ASSQEDNPTNEKLF
TRBV28	TRBJ2-3	13	ASSFEGRGPDTQY
TRBV12-3/TRBV12-4	TRBJ2-2	9	ASIHSGELF
TRBV5-1	TRBJ1-6	15	ASSYGTASSYNSPLH
TRBV29-1	TRBJ2-3	13	SVLTGTGVSDTQY
TRBV4-3	TRBJ2-1	14	ASSQDFNTFYNEQF
TRBV6-5	TRBJ2-1	13	ASSYSSGLYNEQF
TRBV7-2	TRBJ2-7	13	ASSRGGRTPYEQY
TRBV6-6	TRBJ1-5	11	ATETGGNQPQH
TRBV20-1	TRBJ2-1	14	SALPGSGRGGFEQF
TRBV21-1	TRBJ2-1	15	ASSKVRAGNSYNEQF
TRBV6-2/TRBV6-3	TRBJ2-3	12	ASSTRTSADTQY
TRBV29-1	TRBJ2-1	13	SVVLTSGRANEQF
TRBV2	TRBJ2-3	13	ASSPTGLSTDTQY
TRBV7-2	TRBJ1-2	12	ASSRRTGTDGYT
TRBV20-1	TRBJ1-2	13	SASRPGGSNYGYT
TRBV12-3/TRBV12-4	TRBJ1-2	13	ASSSTGGYNYGYT
TRBV10-3	TRBJ1-1	11	AISVQGHTEAF
TRBV19	TRBJ2-6	16	ASSIPRLGGRGANVLT
TRBV30	TRBJ2-3	12	AWSVGQGTDTQY
TRBV29-1	TRBJ2-7	10	SVVQEAYEQY
TRBV5-1	TRBJ2-1	17	ASSSSGTSGTNSYNEQF
TRBV7-2	TRBJ2-3	13	ASSLELVSTDTQY
TRBV24-1	TRBJ2-7	12	ATSDHSVSYEQY
TRBV9	TRBJ2-5	13	ASSVGQPGGETQY
TRBV7-2	TRBJ2-1	13	ASSLFHKSRNEQF